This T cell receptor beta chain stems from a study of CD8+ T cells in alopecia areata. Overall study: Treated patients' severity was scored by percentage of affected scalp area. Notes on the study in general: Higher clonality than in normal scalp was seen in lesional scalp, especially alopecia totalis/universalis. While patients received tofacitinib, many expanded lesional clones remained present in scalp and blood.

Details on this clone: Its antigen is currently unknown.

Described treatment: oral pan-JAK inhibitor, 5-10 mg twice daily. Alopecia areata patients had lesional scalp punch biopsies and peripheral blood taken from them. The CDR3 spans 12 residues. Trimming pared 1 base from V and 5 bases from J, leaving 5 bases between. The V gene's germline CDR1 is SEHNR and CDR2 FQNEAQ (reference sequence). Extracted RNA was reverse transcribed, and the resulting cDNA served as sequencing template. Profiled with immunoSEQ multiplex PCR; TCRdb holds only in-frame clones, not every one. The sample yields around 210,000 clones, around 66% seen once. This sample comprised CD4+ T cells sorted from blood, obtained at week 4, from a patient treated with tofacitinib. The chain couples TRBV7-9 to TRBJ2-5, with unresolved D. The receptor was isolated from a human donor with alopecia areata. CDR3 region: CASSLVPETQYF. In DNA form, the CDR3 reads TGTGCCAGCAGCTTAGTGCCGGAGACCCAGTACTTC.